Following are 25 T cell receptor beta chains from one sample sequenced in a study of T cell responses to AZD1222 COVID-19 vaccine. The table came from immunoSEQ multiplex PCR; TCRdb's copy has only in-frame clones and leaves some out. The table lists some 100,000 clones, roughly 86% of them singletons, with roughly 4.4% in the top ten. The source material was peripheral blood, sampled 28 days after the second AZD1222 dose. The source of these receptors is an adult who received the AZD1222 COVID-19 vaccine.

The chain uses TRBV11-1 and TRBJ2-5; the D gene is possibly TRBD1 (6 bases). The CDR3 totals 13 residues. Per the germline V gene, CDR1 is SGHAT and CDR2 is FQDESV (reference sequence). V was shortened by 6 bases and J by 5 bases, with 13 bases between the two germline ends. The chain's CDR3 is CASSSGTTETQYF. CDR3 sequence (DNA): TGTGCCAGCAGTTCGGGGACAACGGAGACCCAGTACTTC.

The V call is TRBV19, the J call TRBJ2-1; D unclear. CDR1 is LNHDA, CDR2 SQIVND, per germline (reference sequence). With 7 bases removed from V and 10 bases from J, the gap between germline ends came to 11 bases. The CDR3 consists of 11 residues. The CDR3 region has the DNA TGTGCCAGTACCGGGTCCTCGGAGCAGTTCTTC. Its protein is CASTGSSEQFF. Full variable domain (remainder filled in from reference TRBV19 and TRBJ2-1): DGGITQSPKYLFRKEGQNVTLSCEQNLNHDAMYWYRQDPGQGLRLIYYSQIVNDFQKGDIAEGYSVSREKKESFPLTVTSAQKNPTAFYLCASTGSSEQFFGPGTRLTVL.

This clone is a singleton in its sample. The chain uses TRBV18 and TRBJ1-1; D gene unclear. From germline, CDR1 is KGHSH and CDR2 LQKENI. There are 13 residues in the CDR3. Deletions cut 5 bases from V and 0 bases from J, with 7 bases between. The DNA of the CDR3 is TGTGCCAGCTCAGGCAGGCTGAACACTGAAGCTTTCTTT. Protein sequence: CASSGRLNTEAFF.

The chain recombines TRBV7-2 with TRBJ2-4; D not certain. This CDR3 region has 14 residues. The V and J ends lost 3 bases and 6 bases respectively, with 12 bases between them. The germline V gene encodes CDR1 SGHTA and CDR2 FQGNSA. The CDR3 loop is CASSFSSIGNIQYF. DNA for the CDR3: TGTGCCAGCAGCTTCAGCTCCATCGGAAACATTCAGTACTTC. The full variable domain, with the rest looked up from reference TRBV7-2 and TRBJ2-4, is GAGVSQSPSNKVTEKGKDVELRCDPISGHTALYWYRQSLGQGLEFLIYFQGNSAPDKSGLPSDRFSAERTGGSVSTLTIQRTQQEDSAVYLCASSFSSIGNIQYFGAGTRLSVL.

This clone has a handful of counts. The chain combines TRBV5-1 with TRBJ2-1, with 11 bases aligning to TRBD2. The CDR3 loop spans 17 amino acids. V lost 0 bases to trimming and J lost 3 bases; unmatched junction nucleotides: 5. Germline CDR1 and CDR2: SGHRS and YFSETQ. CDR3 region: CASSLGLAGFDYNEQFF. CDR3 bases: TGCGCCAGCAGCTTGGGACTAGCGGGATTTGACTACAATGAGCAGTTCTTC.

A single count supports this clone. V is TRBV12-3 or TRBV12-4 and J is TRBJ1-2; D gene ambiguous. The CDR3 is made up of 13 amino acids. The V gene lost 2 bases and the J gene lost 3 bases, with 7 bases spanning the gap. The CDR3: CASSLRYDYGYTF. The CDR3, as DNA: TGTGCCAGCAGTTTAAGATATGACTATGGCTACACCTTC.

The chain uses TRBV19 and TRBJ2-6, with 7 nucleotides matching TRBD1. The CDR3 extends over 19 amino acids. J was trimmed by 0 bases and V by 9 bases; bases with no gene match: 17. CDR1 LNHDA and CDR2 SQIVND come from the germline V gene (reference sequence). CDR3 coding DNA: TGTGCCAGCCGCATCATAAGGACAGGAACTTACTCTGGGGCCAACGTCCTGACTTTC. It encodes CASRIIRTGTYSGANVLTF.

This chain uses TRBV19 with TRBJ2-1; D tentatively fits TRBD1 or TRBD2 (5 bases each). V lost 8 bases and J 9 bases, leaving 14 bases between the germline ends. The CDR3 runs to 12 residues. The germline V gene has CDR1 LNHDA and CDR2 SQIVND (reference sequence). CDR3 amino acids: CASSPRGGEQFF. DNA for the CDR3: TGTGCCAGTTCACCACGGGGCGGTGAGCAGTTCTTC.

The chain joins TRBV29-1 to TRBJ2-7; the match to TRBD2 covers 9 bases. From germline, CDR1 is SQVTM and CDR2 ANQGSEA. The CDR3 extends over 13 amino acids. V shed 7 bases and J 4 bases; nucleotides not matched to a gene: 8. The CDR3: CSARREGPYEQYF. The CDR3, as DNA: TGCAGCGCAAGGCGGGAGGGCCCTTACGAGCAGTACTTC.

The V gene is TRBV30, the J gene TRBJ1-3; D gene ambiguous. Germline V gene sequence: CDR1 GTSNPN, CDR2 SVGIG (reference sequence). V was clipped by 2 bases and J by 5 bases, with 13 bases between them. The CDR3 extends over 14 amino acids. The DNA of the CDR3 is TGTGCCTGGAGTAATGGCAGGTCTAGAAACACCATATATTTT. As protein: CAWSNGRSRNTIYF.

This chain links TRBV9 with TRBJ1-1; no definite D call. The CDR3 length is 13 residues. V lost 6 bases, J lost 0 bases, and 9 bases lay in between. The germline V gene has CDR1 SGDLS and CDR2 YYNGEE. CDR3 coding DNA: TGTGCCAGCAAAAGAGGTCTGAACACTGAAGCTTTCTTT. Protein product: CASKRGLNTEAFF.

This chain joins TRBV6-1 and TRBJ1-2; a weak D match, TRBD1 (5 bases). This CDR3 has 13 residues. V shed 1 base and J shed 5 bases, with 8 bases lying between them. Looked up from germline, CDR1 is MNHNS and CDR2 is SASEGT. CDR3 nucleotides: TGTGCCAGCAGTGAAGGGACATTGTATGGCTACACCTTC. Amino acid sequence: CASSEGTLYGYTF.

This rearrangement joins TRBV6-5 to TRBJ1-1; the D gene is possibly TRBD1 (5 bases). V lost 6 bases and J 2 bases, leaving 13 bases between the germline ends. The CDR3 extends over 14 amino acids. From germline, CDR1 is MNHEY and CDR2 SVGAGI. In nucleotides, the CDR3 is TGTGCCAGCAGAAGCACAGGCACCAACACTGAAGCTTTCTTT. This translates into CASRSTGTNTEAFF.

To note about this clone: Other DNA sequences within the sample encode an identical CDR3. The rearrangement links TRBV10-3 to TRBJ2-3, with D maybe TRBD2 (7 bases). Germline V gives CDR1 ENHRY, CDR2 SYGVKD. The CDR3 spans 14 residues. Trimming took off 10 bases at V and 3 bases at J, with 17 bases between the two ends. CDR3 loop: CATLVGGRTDTQYF. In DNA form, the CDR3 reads TGTGCCACCCTTGTGGGGGGGCGAACAGATACGCAGTATTTT.

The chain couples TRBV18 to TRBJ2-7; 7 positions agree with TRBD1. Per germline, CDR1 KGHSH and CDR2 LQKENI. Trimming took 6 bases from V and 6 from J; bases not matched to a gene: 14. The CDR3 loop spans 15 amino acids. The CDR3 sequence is CASSPQTGTQGEQYF. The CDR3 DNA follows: TGTGCCAGCTCCCCCCAGACAGGGACCCAGGGCGAGCAGTACTTC.

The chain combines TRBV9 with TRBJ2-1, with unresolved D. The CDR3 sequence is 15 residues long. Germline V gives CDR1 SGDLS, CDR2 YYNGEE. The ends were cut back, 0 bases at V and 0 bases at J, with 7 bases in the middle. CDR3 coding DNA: TGTGCCAGCAGCGTAGGGTATAGCTCCTACAATGAGCAGTTCTTC. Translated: CASSVGYSSYNEQFF. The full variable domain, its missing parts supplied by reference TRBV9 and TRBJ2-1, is DSGVTQTPKHLITATGQRVTLRCSPRSGDLSVYWYQQSLDQGLQFLIQYYNGEERAKGNILERFSAQQFPDLHSELNLSSLELGDSALYFCASSVGYSSYNEQFFGPGTRLTVL.

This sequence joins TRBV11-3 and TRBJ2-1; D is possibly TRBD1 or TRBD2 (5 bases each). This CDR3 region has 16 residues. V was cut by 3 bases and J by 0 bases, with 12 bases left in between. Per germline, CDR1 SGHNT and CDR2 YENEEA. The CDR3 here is CASSFSGSLSYNEQFF. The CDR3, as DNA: TGTGCCAGCAGCTTTTCAGGGAGCCTCTCCTACAATGAGCAGTTCTTC.

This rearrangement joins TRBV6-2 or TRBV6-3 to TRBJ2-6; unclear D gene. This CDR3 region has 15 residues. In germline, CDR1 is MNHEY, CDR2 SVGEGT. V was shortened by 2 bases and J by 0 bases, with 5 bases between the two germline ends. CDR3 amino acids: CASSYTGSGANVLTF. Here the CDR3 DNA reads TGTGCCAGCAGTTACACTGGCTCTGGGGCCAACGTCCTGACTTTC.

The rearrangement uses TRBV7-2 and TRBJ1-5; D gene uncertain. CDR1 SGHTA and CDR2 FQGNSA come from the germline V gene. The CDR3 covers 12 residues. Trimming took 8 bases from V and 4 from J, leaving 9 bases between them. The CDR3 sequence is CASGRLNQPQHF. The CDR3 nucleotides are TGTGCCAGCGGAAGATTGAATCAGCCCCAGCATTTT.

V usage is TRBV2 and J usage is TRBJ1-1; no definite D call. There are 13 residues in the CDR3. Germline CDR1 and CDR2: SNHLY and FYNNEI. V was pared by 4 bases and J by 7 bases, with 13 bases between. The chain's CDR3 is CASSVGRLGEAFF. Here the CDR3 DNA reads TGTGCCAGCAGTGTCGGACGGTTGGGTGAAGCTTTCTTT.

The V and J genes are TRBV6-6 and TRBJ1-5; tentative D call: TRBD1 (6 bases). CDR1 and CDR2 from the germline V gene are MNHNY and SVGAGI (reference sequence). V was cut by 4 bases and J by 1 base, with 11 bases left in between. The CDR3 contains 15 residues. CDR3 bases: TGTGCCAGCAGTTCCGGGGGCGGGAGCAATCAGCCCCAGCATTTT. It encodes CASSSGGGSNQPQHF.

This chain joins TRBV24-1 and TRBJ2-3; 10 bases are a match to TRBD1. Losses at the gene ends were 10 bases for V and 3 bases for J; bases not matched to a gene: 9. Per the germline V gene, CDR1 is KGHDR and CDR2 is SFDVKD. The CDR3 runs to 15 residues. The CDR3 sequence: CATAGGQGETDTQYF. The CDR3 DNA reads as TGTGCCACAGCGGGTGGACAGGGGGAGACAGATACGCAGTATTTT.

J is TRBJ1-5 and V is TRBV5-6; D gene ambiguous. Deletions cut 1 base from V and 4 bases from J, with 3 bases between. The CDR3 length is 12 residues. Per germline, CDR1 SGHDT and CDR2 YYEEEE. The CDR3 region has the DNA TGTGCCAGCAGCTTGCCTAATCAGCCCCAGCATTTT. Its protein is CASSLPNQPQHF.

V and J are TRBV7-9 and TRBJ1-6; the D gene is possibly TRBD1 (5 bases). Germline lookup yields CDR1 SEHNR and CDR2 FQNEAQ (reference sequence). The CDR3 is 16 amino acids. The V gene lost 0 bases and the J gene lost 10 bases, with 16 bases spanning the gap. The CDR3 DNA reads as TGTGCCAGCAGCTTAGCTCTCAGGGAGTTAAGCTCACCCCTCCACTTT. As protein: CASSLALRELSSPLHF.

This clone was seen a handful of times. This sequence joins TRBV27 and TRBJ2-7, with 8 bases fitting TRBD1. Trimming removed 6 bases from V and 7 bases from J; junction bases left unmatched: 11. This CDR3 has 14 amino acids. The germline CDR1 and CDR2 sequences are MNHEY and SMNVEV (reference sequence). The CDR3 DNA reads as TGTGCCAGCAGACGGAGGGCAGGACAGGGAGAGCAGTACTTC. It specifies CASRRRAGQGEQYF.